A single count supports the clone carrying this T cell receptor (beta chain). This sample is part of a study of blood T cell repertoires in COVID-19. The V end lost 3 bases, the J end lost 5 bases, and 17 bases lay between the germline ends. This CDR3 is built from 16 residues. Germline CDR1 LNHNV, CDR2 YYDKDF (reference sequence). In the original analysis: By means of reference gene primer amplification, nucleated cell counts were estimated. Repertoires were generated with immunoSEQ multiplex PCR, while TCRdb's copy carries only in-frame clones and drops some. The V and J calls and clone size come from that table; D and trimming were worked out from the DNA. The repertoire holds about 110,000 clones, 85% seen once, with about an eighth in the top ten.

The chain carries TRBV15 and TRBJ1-5; D is unclear. The clonotype originates from a human donor in a cohort sampled during active COVID-19. Sample: peripheral blood. DNA for the CDR3: TGTGCCACCAGCAGCCTACCCGGGAGATCATATCAGCCCCAGCATTTT. Translating gives CATSSLPGRSYQPQHF.